The 14 T cell receptor beta chains reported below all come from one sample, sequenced in a study of blood T cell repertoires in COVID-19. Clones were sequenced by immunoSEQ multiplex PCR, and TCRdb holds only the in-frame ones, with some missing. In the table there are some 140,000 clones, approximately 84% of which are singletons. The sequenced sample consisted of peripheral blood. These receptors all come from a woman older than 75 with acute or convalescent COVID-19.

The V call is TRBV15, the J call TRBJ1-3; D is perhaps TRBD1 (6 bases). Per germline, CDR1 LNHNV and CDR2 YYDKDF (reference sequence). The CDR3 length is 15 residues. Deletions cut 7 bases from V and 1 base from J, with 14 bases between. The CDR3 DNA sequence: TGTGCCACCACCCCGGACAGCTCTTCTGGAAACACCATATATTTT. Its protein is CATTPDSSSGNTIYF. Combining the CDR3 with reference TRBV15 and TRBJ1-3 gives the whole variable domain DAMVIQNPRYQVTQFGKPVTLSCSQTLNHNVMYWYQQKSSQAPKLLFHYYDKDFNNEADTPDNFQSRRPNTSFCFLDIRSPGLGDTAMYLCATTPDSSSGNTIYFGEGSWLTVV.

The sample holds one count of this clone. This chain uses TRBV2 with TRBJ2-3; TRBD1 might be the D (6 bases). CDR3 length equals 15 residues. CDR1 SNHLY and CDR2 FYNNEI come from the germline V gene. The V gene lost 6 bases and the J gene lost 2 bases, with 15 bases spanning the gap. CDR3 DNA: TGTGCCAGCAGACAGGGTCTGGCAGACACAGATACGCAGTATTTT. Its protein is CASRQGLADTDTQYF.

This chain joins TRBV6-5 and TRBJ1-1; no clear D. CDR3 length: 13 amino acids. V was cut by 8 bases and J by 0 bases, with 10 bases left in between. Germline lookup yields CDR1 MNHEY and CDR2 SVGAGI. As DNA, the CDR3 is TGTGCCAGCCAAAGTAGTTTGAACACTGAAGCTTTCTTT. Amino acid sequence: CASQSSLNTEAFF.

The chain has TRBV7-2 and TRBJ1-1; the D is unclear. CDR1 is SGHTA and CDR2 is FQGNSA in the germline V gene. Deletions cut 2 bases from V and 1 base from J, with 11 bases between. The CDR3 covers 15 residues. CDR3 sequence: CASSLSAGWNTEAFF. The CDR3 coding sequence is TGTGCCAGCAGCTTATCTGCGGGTTGGAACACTGAAGCTTTCTTT.

This chain joins TRBV2 and TRBJ1-5, with a weak D call TRBD1 (6 bases). V was trimmed by 7 bases and J by 4 bases, leaving 11 bases between them. This CDR3 has 13 amino acids. Germline CDR1 reads SNHLY; CDR2 reads FYNNEI. CDR3 sequence: CASKGHGNQPQHF. CDR3 sequence (DNA): TGTGCCAGCAAGGGACACGGTAATCAGCCCCAGCATTTT.

The CDR3, as DNA: TGCGCCAGCAGCTTGGGCCGCTCGGGACTTCTCCTAGAGACCCAGTACTTC. This translates into CASSLGRSGLLLETQYF. This sequence joins TRBV5-1 and TRBJ2-5, with D maybe TRBD2 (6 bases). V lost 0 bases to trimming and J lost 4 bases, with 19 bases between them. This CDR3 is built from 17 residues. Germline loops: CDR1 SGHRS, CDR2 YFSETQ.

As to this clone: Distinct nucleotide sequences in the sample also encode this CDR3. The CDR3 DNA reads as TGTGCCAGCAGCTTAGAGGGACAGGGAACTGAAGCTTTCTTT. Protein sequence: CASSLEGQGTEAFF. The rearrangement links TRBV7-2 to TRBJ1-1; 9 bases are shared with TRBD1. Germline CDR1 is SGHTA and CDR2 is FQGNSA. V shed 1 base, J shed 5 bases, and the junction held 2 bases outside the gene matches. The CDR3 extends over 14 amino acids.

The chain uses TRBV4-1 and TRBJ2-5, with D possibly matching TRBD2 (6 bases). Between the trimmed V and J ends, which lost 4 bases and 4 bases, there was a span of 13 bases. The CDR3 consists of 14 residues. Looked up from germline, CDR1 is MGHRA and CDR2 is YSYEKL. This CDR3 reads CASSRSVGGETQYF. The CDR3 DNA sequence: TGCGCCAGCAGCCGCTCAGTGGGGGGAGAGACCCAGTACTTC.

The rearrangement uses TRBV7-2 and TRBJ2-2; 7 positions agree with TRBD1. Trimming took 5 bases from V and 2 from J; bases not matched to a gene: 8. Germline V lookup: CDR1 SGHTA, CDR2 FQGNSA. CDR3 size: 16 residues. DNA for the CDR3: TGTGCCAGCAGCGACGGACAGGTCGTCAACACCGGGGAGCTGTTTTTT. Translation gives CASSDGQVVNTGELFF. Full variable domain (missing parts from reference TRBV7-2 and TRBJ2-2): GAGVSQSPSNKVTEKGKDVELRCDPISGHTALYWYRQSLGQGLEFLIYFQGNSAPDKSGLPSDRFSAERTGGSVSTLTIQRTQQEDSAVYLCASSDGQVVNTGELFFGEGSRLTVL.

The genes are TRBV7-2 and TRBJ1-3, with a tentative D call TRBD1 (6 bases). Germline V CDR1 and CDR2: SGHTA, FQGNSA. CDR3 length: 16 residues. Trimming shortened V by 5 bases and J by 0 bases, and 14 bases separated the two germline ends. CDR3 DNA: TGTGCCAGCAGCGCACAGGGTTTTTACTCTGGAAACACCATATATTTT. Translating it yields CASSAQGFYSGNTIYF.

The rearrangement links TRBV19 to TRBJ1-5; TRBD1 aligns across 8 bases. Trimming at V came to 6 bases and at J to 11 bases, leaving 12 bases not matched to a gene. The CDR3 runs 14 residues. The germline gives CDR1 LNHDA, CDR2 SQIVND (reference sequence). The chain's CDR3 is CASRIAGGGASQHF. In nucleotides, the CDR3 is TGTGCCAGTAGAATCGCAGGGGGCGGCGCGTCCCAGCATTTT.

The rearrangement uses TRBV4-3 and TRBJ2-1; the match to TRBD2 covers 15 bases. CDR3 size: 16 residues. The trim removed 3 bases at V and 6 bases at J, leaving 3 bases unmatched. Germline V gene data show CDR1 as LGHNA and CDR2 as YSLEER. CDR3 loop: CASSQAGLAGGNEQFF. CDR3 DNA sequence: TGCGCCAGCAGCCAGGCGGGACTAGCGGGAGGCAATGAGCAGTTCTTC.

This chain joins TRBV30 and TRBJ2-7, with 7 positions matching TRBD1. Germline-derived CDR1 and CDR2 are GTSNPN and SVGIG (reference sequence). V was pared by 0 bases and J by 2 bases, with 1 base of the junction left unmatched. This CDR3 has 13 residues. DNA of the CDR3: TGTGCCTGGAGTGTTGACAGGGCCTACGAGCAGTACTTC. The encoded protein is CAWSVDRAYEQYF.

The rearrangement links TRBV5-4 to TRBJ2-5, with TRBD2 as a possible D gene (5 bases). CDR1 and CDR2 from the germline V gene are SGHNT and YYREEE (reference sequence). The CDR3 loop spans 14 amino acids. V lost 3 bases and J lost 2, with 11 bases in between. CDR3 in DNA: TGTGCCAGCAGCTCGAGGACTGTTCAAGAGACCCAGTACTTC. This codes for CASSSRTVQETQYF. The full variable domain, completed using reference TRBV5-4 and TRBJ2-5, is ETGVTQSPTHLIKTRGQQVTLRCSSQSGHNTVSWYQQALGQGPQFIFQYYREEENGRGNFPPRFSGLQFPNYSSELNVNALELDDSALYLCASSSRTVQETQYFGPGTRLLVL.